The 6 T cell receptor beta chains in this list originate from one sample, sequenced in a study of CD8 T cells in ankylosing spondylitis. Study observations and caveats: Characteristic of ankylosing spondylitis blood, it appeared, was a TCR beta motif comprising several highly homologous variants.

No cognate antigen is known for these TCRs. In TCRdb, the 5' RACE reads were re-called with MiXCR into one record per CDR3 protein. Of approximately 440,000 distinct CDR3 sequences in the sample, 17% were seen once. The sequenced sample was blood, either unsorted or a sorted T cell fraction (not recorded which). The receptors stem from a male donor with ankylosing spondylitis.

This clonotype was detected only a few times. The rearrangement links TRBV5-1 to TRBJ2-6; 7 nucleotides align to TRBD1. CDR3 length: 14 amino acids. Germline CDR1 and CDR2: SGHRS and YFSETQ. With 4 bases clipped from V and 12 bases from J, the junction kept 10 bases outside the gene matches. CDR3 region: CASSLRDSLSVLTF. The CDR3 bases are TGCGCCAGCAGCCTCCGGGACAGCCTATCCGTCCTGACTTTC.

V gene TRBV5-5 combines with J gene TRBJ2-3, with 8 positions matching TRBD2. This CDR3 is built from 16 residues. V was pared by 6 bases and J by 2 bases, with 11 bases of the junction left unmatched. In germline, CDR1 is SGHKS, CDR2 YYEKEE (reference sequence). The CDR3, as DNA: TGTGCCAGCACCCCCAAGCGAGCGGGGGACACAGATACGCAGTATTTT. It specifies CASTPKRAGDTDTQYF.

This chain uses TRBV15 with TRBJ1-2; TRBD1 is a possible D gene (5 bases). The germline V and J ends were trimmed by 1 base and 2 bases, with 11 bases remaining between them. Germline V gene data show CDR1 as LNHNV and CDR2 as YYDKDF (reference sequence). CDR3 size: 15 residues. CDR3 coding DNA: TGTGCCACCAGCAGAGGGGGGGAAAACAACTATGGCTACACCTTC. Encoded protein: CATSRGGENNYGYTF.

V gene TRBV18 combines with J gene TRBJ2-7, with D uncertain. The V end lost 0 bases, the J end lost 7 bases, and 7 bases lay between the germline ends. The CDR3 runs 12 residues. The germline V gene has CDR1 KGHSH and CDR2 LQKENI. CDR3 DNA sequence: TGTGCCAGCTCACCACCGGTGGGGGAGCAGTACTTC. This encodes CASSPPVGEQYF.

The chain has TRBV5-1 and TRBJ1-4, with 9 bases identical to TRBD1. The V and J ends lost 4 bases and 5 bases, in that order; junction bases with no gene match: 6. This CDR3 spans 15 amino acids. The germline CDR1 and CDR2 sequences are SGHRS and YFSETQ. The CDR3 nucleotides are TGCGCCAGCAGCCCATGGGACAGGGCGAATGAAAAACTGTTTTTT. Protein sequence: CASSPWDRANEKLFF.

V is TRBV18 and J is TRBJ2-3, with TRBD2 identical over 9 bases. Trimming removed 6 bases from V and 6 bases from J; junction bases left unmatched: 16. The CDR3 has 17 residues. CDR1 and CDR2 from the germline V gene are KGHSH and LQKENI. CDR3: CASSRFGASGIGDTQYF. CDR3 sequence (DNA): TGTGCCAGCTCCCGGTTCGGGGCTAGCGGGATTGGTGATACGCAGTATTTT. The whole variable domain, filled in from reference TRBV18 and TRBJ2-3, reads NAGVMQNPRHLVRRRGQEARLRCSPMKGHSHVYWYRQLPEEGLKFMVYLQKENIIDESGMPKERFSAEFPKEGPSILRIQQVVRGDSAAYFCASSRFGASGIGDTQYFGPGTRLTVL.